A selection of T cell receptor beta chains follows, all from one sample in a study of tumor and adjacent non-tumor tissue in lung cancer. TCRdb fed the multiplex PCR reads into MiXCR, producing one record per CDR3 protein. The table shows about 120,000 distinct CDR3 sequences, with roughly 64% occurring only once. The specimen was lung tumor tissue. These receptors all come from a man aged 30 to 39 with non-small cell lung cancer. Both conserved end residues are part of each CDR3. D genes are given only for firm matches. Some rows mark clone size as missing; the rest say once, few, many or name a class of expanded clone.

clone_size	v_call	d_call	j_call	cdr3_aa	cdr3_nt
.	TRBV6-2/TRBV6-3	.	TRBJ2-7	CVSSSQRLAYEQYF	TGTGTCAGCAGTTCCCAAAGATTAGCCTATGAGCAGTACTTC
few	TRBV5-1	TRBD1	TRBJ2-2	CASGFLPGGYTGELFF	TGCGCCAGCGGCTTTCTTCCAGGGGGTTACACCGGGGAGCTGTTTTTT
many	TRBV20-1	TRBD2	TRBJ2-1	CSARTSGNEQFF	TGCAGTGCTCGGACTAGCGGGAATGAGCAGTTCTTC
.	TRBV29-1	.	TRBJ2-3	CSVAPLGLGDTQYF	TGCAGCGTTGCTCCCCTCGGTTTGGGAGATACGCAGTATTTT
.	TRBV6-5	.	TRBJ2-5	CASNPRGSGETQYF	TGTGCCAGCAACCCTCGGGGGTCAGGAGAGACCCAGTACTTC
.	TRBV11-1	.	TRBJ2-7	CTSSLTGSNYEQYF	TGTACCAGCAGCCTTACAGGGAGCAACTACGAGCAGTACTTC
many	TRBV12-3/TRBV12-4	.	TRBJ2-2	CASSFFGTTGELFF	TGTGCCAGCAGTTTTTTTGGCACCACCGGGGAGCTGTTTTTT
many	TRBV6-2/TRBV6-3	.	TRBJ2-3	CASSQPIGRGATQYF	TGTGCCAGCAGTCAACCAATCGGACGCGGGGCTACGCAGTATTTT
.	TRBV6-5	.	TRBJ1-1	CACSYLGSTETFF	TGTGCCTGCAGTTACTTGGGAAGCACTGAAACTTTCTTT
.	TRBV6-2/TRBV6-3	TRBD2	TRBJ2-7	CASSTSGDREQYF	TGTGCCAGCAGTACTAGCGGGGACCGTGAGCAGTACTTC